This T cell receptor beta chain was captured in a study of T-cell memory formation after mild COVID-19. Study-level information: TCR clusters largely stayed donor specific. Study observations and caveats: Contracting CD4+ clones lay largely in CM and EM, with CD8+ ones residing in EMRA. While clones contracting from day 15 to 85 were balanced between CD4 and CD8, later expanders leaned CD4+. Researchers found some responding clones in pre-infection memory, a sign that cross-reactive memory joined.

As regards this clonotype: The antigen is not known.

TCRdb used MiXCR to reprocess the 5' RACE reads, holding one entry per CDR3 protein. The sample has 150,000 to 200,000 distinct CDR3 sequences; around 13% are singletons. Germline assignment: CDR1 MDHEN and CDR2 SYDVKM. V was shortened by 5 bases and J by 5 bases, with 16 bases between the two germline ends. This CDR3 spans 14 amino acids. V gene TRBV28 combines with J gene TRBJ2-7; possibly TRBD1 for D (5 bases). This clonotype originated in an adult woman who had mild COVID-19 (a few samples of this study predate the infection). Cell type and time point are not known. The sample taken for sequencing was PBMCs or a T cell subset sorted from them (not recorded which). CDR3 region: CASSGATHLDEQYF. CDR3 in DNA: TGTGCCAGCAGTGGGGCCACCCACCTGGACGAGCAGTACTTC. The full variable domain, completed using reference TRBV28 and TRBJ2-7, is DVKVTQSSRYLVKRTGEKVFLECVQDMDHENMFWYRQDPGLGLRLIYFSYDVKMKEKGDIPEGYSVSREKKERFSLILESASTNQTSMYLCASSGATHLDEQYFGPGTRLTVT.